This TCR beta chain was documented in a study of T cells in Graves' hyperthyroidism and ophthalmopathy. What was amplified from RNA transcripts were TCR beta CDR3 regions. The study used the HTBI primer set for a first-round RT-PCR of the TCR CDR3. TCRdb called the multiplex PCR reads again in MiXCR, with one record for every CDR3 protein. Of roughly 380,000 distinct CDR3 sequences detected, approximately 13% appear once; the ten largest clones hold 9.5% to 11%. The V gene end was trimmed by 5 bases and the J gene end by 4 bases; junction bases not matched to a gene: 10. This CDR3 is 16 amino acids long. CDR1 SQVTM and CDR2 ANQGSEA come from the germline V gene. Exclusions: uncontrolled infection, other autoimmune disease, pregnancy, lactation. Thyroid ultrasound, orbital computed tomography, clinical symptoms, and serum thyroxine and TRAb underpinned diagnoses. General study findings and limits: Blood also contained most expanded thyroid clonotypes above 0.001. The model predicted ophthalmopathy a median around seven months before onset.

This clonotype was counted only a few times. Its cognate antigen is unknown. The sequenced material came from blood. This TCR was recovered from a woman aged 55-70 years with Graves' hyperthyroidism. The rearrangement links TRBV29-1 to TRBJ2-2; 10 positions match TRBD1. The CDR3 DNA is TGCAGCGTTAGTCCGGGACAGGGGACCCTCACCGGGGAGCTGTTTTTT. This translates into CSVSPGQGTLTGELFF.